The TCR beta chain described here comes from a study of blood T cells in healthy people across ages. Study in general: Template switching picked up about one barcoded beta molecule for each two T cells.

The CDR3 has 15 residues. Germline-derived CDR1 and CDR2 are DFQATT and SNEGSKA (reference sequence). Of note for this clonotype: Compared with germline, one end of the junction differs, possibly owing to a read error.

The use of a sample-barcoded 5' primer and a J-beta primer mix characterized a second PCR of roughly 6 to 11 cycles. Researchers report that each sample yielded at least 3 million CDR3-containing paired-end reads. Via MiXCR, TCRdb re-called the 5' RACE reads, giving one row per CDR3 protein. The table has about 1.1 million distinct CDR3 sequences, roughly two fifths seen once. The receptor comes from a man aged 18-30 years in good health. Material: blood. The V call is TRBV20-1, the J call TRBJ1-2; D gene unclear. Here the CDR3 reads CSASRPGSAGYAYTF. In DNA, the CDR3 is TGCAGTGCTAGCCGCCCCGGCTCCGCAGGCTATGCCTACACCTTC.